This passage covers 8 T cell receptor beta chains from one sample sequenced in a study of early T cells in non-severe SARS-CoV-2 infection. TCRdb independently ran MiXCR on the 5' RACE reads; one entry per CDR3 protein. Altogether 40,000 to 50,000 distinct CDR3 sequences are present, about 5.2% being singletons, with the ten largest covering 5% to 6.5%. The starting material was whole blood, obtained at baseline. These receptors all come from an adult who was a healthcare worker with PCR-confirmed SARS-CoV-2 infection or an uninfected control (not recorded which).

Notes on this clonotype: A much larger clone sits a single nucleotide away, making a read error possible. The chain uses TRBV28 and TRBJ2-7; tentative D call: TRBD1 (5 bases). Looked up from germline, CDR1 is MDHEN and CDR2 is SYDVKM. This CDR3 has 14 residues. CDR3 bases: TGTGCCGGCAGTGGACACGCTGATTCCTACGAGCAGTACTTC. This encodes CAGSGHADSYEQYF.

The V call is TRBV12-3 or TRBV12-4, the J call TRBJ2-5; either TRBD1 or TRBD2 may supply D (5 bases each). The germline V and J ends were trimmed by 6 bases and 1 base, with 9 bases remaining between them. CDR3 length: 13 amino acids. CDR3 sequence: CASRGTAQETQYF. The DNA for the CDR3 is TGTGCCAGCAGGGGGACGGCCCAAGAGACCCAGTACTTC.

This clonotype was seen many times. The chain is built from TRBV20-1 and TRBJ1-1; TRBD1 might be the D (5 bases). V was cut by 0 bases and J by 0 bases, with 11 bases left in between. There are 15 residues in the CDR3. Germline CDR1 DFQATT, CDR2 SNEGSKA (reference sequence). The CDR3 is CSARELGRLNTEAFF. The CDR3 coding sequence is TGCAGTGCTAGAGAATTGGGACGGTTGAACACTGAAGCTTTCTTT.

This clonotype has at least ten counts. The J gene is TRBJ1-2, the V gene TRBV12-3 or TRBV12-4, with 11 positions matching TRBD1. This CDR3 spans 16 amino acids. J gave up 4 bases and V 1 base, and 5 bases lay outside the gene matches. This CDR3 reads CASSLGTGGLGYGYTF. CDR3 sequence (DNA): TGTGCCAGCAGTTTAGGGACAGGGGGCCTTGGCTATGGCTACACCTTC.

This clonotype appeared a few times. CDR3 loop: CASSYSPSETQYF. CDR3 bases: TGTGCCAGCAGTTACTCGCCCTCGGAGACCCAGTACTTC. This chain links TRBV6-6 with TRBJ2-5; unclear D gene. Germline V gives CDR1 MNHNY, CDR2 SVGAGI (reference sequence). The CDR3 consists of 13 residues. The V and J ends lost 0 bases and 5 bases respectively, with 7 bases between them.

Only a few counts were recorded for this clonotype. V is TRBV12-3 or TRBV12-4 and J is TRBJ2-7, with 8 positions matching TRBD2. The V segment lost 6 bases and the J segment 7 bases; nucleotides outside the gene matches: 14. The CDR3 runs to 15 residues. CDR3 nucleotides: TGTGCCAGCAGCCGACCGGGACTAGGAATGGGGGAGCAGTACTTC. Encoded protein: CASSRPGLGMGEQYF.

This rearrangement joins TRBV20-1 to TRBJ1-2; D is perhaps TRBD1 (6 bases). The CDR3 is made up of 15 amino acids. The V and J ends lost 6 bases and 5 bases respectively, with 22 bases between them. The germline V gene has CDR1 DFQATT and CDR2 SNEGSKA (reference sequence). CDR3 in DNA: TGCAGTGCCAGAAGCAGGGGAGTAAGGAAGTATGGCTACACCTTC. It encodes CSARSRGVRKYGYTF.

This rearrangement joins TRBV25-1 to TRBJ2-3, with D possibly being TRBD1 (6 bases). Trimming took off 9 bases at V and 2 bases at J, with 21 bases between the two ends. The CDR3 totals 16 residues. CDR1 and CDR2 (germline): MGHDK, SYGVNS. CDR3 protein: CASSPRAGANTDTQYF. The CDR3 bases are TGTGCCAGTTCCCCTAGGGCAGGGGCGAACACAGATACGCAGTATTTT.